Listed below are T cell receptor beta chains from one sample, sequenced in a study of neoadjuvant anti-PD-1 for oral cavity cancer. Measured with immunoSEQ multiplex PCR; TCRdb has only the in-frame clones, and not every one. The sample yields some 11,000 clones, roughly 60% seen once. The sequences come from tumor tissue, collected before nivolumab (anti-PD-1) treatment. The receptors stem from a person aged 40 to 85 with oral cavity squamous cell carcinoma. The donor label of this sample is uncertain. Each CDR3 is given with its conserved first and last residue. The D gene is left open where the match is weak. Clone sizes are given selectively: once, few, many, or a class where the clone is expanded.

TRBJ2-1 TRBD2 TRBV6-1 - TGTGCCAGCAGTGATCACTCCGGGACTAGCGGGATTCGGATGAATGAGCAGTTCTTC CASSDHSGTSGIRMNEQFF
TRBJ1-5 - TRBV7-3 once TGTGCCAGCAGCCGCAGGGCTAGGGATCAGCCCCAGCATTTT CASSRRARDQPQHF
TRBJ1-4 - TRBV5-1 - TGCGCCAGCAGCTTGCTAGGGGGAACTAATGAAAAACTGTTTTTT CASSLLGGTNEKLFF
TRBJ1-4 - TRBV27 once TGTGCCAGCAGTCGAGCAGGTACCGGTAATGAAAAACTGTTTTTT CASSRAGTGNEKLFF
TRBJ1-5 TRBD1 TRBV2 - TGTGCCAGCAGTCTCCCGACAGGGGGTGGACAGCCCCAGCATTTT CASSLPTGGGQPQHF
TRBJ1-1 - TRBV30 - TGTGCCTGGAGTAAAATCGTAACCCGGATCGGGCAGGGGATTACGTTCACTGAAGCTTTCTTT CAWSKIVTRIGQGITFTEAFF
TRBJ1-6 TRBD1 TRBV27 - TGTGCCAGCAGTCTGGGACAGGTTAATTCACCCCTCCACTTT CASSLGQVNSPLHF
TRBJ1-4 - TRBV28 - TGTGCCAGCAGTCCATCCACGCAGGTCTCTAATGAAAAACTGTTTTTT CASSPSTQVSNEKLFF
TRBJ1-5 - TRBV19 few TGTGCCAGTACTCGGGAGGTGAGGAGCAATCAGCCCCAGCATTTT CASTREVRSNQPQHF
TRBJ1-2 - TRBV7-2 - TGTGCCAGCAGCTTAGGGGGTGTAGGGACATCTAACTATGGCTACACCTTC CASSLGGVGTSNYGYTF
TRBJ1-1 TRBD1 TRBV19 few TGTGCCAGTAGTCCAAGGACAGGGATGAACACTGAAGCTTTCTTT CASSPRTGMNTEAFF
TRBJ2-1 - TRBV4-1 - TGCGCCATCGCCTACAATACCTACAATGAGCAGTTCTTC CAIAYNTYNEQFF
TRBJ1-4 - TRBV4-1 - TGCGCCAGCAAGAGGGTACCTAATGAAAAACTGTTTTTT CASKRVPNEKLFF
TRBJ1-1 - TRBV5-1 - TGCGCCAGCAGCTTGGGTGCGGAAACTGAAGCTTTCTTT CASSLGAETEAFF
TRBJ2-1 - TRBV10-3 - TGTGCCATCAGTGAGTCTATGGCGGGATCCTACAATGAGCAGTTCTTC CAISESMAGSYNEQFF
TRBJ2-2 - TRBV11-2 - TGTGCCAGCAGCTCGGACTTGGAGCTGTTTTTT CASSSDLELFF
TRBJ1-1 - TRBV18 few TGTGCCAGCTCAGTCGACAGATACACTGAAGCTTTCTTT CASSVDRYTEAFF
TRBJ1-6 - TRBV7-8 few TGTGCCAGCAGCTTAACAGGGAGTGTAGAAAGCTCCTATAATTCACCCCTCCACTTT CASSLTGSVESSYNSPLHF
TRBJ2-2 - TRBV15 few TGTGCCACCAGCAGAGAAGGCGGGGAGCTGTTTTTT CATSREGGELFF
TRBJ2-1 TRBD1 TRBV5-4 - TGTGCCAGCAGCTTGGTAGGAACAGGGGGGTATGAGCAGTTCTTC CASSLVGTGGYEQFF
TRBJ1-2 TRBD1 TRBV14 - TGTGCCAGCAGTCTGACAGGGAACTATGGCTACACCTTC CASSLTGNYGYTF
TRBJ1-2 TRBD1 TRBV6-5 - TGTGCCAGCACCGTTCGACAGGGGGTCTATGGCTACACCTTC CASTVRQGVYGYTF
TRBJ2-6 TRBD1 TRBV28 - TGTGCCAGCAGTCGACAGGGGAACCCTGGGGCCAACGTCCTGACTTTC CASSRQGNPGANVLTF
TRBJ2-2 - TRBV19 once TGTGCCAGTAGTATCCCGGACCGGCGGTGGGGCGGGGAGCTGTTTTTT CASSIPDRRWGGELFF
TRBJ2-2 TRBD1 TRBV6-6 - TGTGCCAGCAAAAACCCGGGACAGGGGATCACCGGGGAGCTGTTTTTT CASKNPGQGITGELFF
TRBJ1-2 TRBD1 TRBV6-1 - TGTGCCAGCAGTGTGGACAGGGGGCCCTATGGCTACACCTTC CASSVDRGPYGYTF
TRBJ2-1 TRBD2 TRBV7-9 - TGTGCCAGCAGCCCGACTAGCGGGGGTAACAATGAGCAGTTCTTC CASSPTSGGNNEQFF
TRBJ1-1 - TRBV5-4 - TGTGCCAGCAGCTTGTGGCAGGGGAGGTCGACTGAAGCTTTCTTT CASSLWQGRSTEAFF
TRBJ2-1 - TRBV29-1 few TGCAGCCTCCGGGTCAAAACCTACAATGAGCAGTTCTTC CSLRVKTYNEQFF
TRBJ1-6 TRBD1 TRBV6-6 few TGTGCCAGCAGCGACAGGGCGGAAAATTCACCCCTCCACTTT CASSDRAENSPLHF
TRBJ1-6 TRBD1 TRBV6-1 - TGTGCCAGCAGTGCTGAGGTTCCGGGACAGTTGAATTCACCCCTCCACTTT CASSAEVPGQLNSPLHF
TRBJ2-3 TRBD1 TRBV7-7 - TGTGCCAGCAGCTTAGGGACAGGGAGGACAGATACGCAGTATTTT CASSLGTGRTDTQYF
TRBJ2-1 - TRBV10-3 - TGTGCCATCAGTGAAAATCCCTACAATGAGCAGTTCTTC CAISENPYNEQFF
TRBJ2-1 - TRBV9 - TGTGCCAGCAGCGTAGCCATCCCCCTAAACAATGAGCAGTTCTTC CASSVAIPLNNEQFF
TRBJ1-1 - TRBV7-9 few TGTGCCAGCAGACGACAGGCTCTGAACACTGAAGCTTTCTTT CASRRQALNTEAFF
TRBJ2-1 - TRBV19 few TGTGCCAGTAGTACCGGGGGCCTAGCGGACAATGAGCAGTTCTTC CASSTGGLADNEQFF
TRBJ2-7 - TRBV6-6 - TGTGCCAGCAGGAAGGGGGGGAGCTACGAGCAGTACTTC CASRKGGSYEQYF
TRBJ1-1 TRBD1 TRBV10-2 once TGCGCCAGCAGATCGGACAGGGGTTGGAACACTGAAGCTTTCTTT CASRSDRGWNTEAFF
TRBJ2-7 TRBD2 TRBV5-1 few TGCGCCAGCAGCTTGGATATAGCGGGGGGGCGCGAGCAGTACTTC CASSLDIAGGREQYF
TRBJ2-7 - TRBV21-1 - TGTGCCAGCAGCAATAGATACAGGGAGGCAAAGGAGCAGTACTTC CASSNRYREAKEQYF
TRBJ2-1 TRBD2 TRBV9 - TGTGCCAGCAGCGGGTCGCGGGAGGGTGAGCAGTTCTTC CASSGSREGEQFF
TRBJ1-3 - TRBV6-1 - TGTGCCAGCAAAAGGACAGCCGTCTCTGGAAACACCATATATTTT CASKRTAVSGNTIYF
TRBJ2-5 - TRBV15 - TGTGCCACCAGCAGAGCCGAAGGGACCCAGTACTTC CATSRAEGTQYF
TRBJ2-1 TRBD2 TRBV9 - TGTGCCAGCAGCGTAGAGCTGGGACTAGCGGGAATCGATGAGCAGTTCTTC CASSVELGLAGIDEQFF
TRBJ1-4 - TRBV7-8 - TGTGCCAGCAGCTTAATGGCCCCCGGGGGGGCGACTAATGAAAAACTGTTTTTT CASSLMAPGGATNEKLFF
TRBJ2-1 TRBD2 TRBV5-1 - TGCGCCAGCAGCTCCTCCGGGACTAGCCATGAGCAGTTCTTC CASSSSGTSHEQFF
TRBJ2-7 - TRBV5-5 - TGTGCCAGCAGCGGGACATTTACCTACGAGCAGTACTTC CASSGTFTYEQYF
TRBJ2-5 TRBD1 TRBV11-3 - TGTGCCAGCAGCTCTGACAGGGGCGAGACCCAGTACTTC CASSSDRGETQYF
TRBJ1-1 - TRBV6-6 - TGTGCCAGCGAGGGACACTTGAACACTGAAGCTTTCTTT CASEGHLNTEAFF
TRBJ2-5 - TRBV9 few TGTGCCAGCACCGAAAATGACAGGCCTCAAGAGACCCAGTACTTC CASTENDRPQETQYF
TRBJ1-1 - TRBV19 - TGTGCCAGTAGTATAGTACAGCGCGCCACGAACACTGAAGCTTTCTTT CASSIVQRATNTEAFF
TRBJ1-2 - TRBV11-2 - TGTGCCAGCAGCTTAGGGGGCCCCTATGGCTACACCTTC CASSLGGPYGYTF